This T cell receptor beta chain originates from a study of Ad26.COV2.S vaccination and SARS-CoV-2 variants. The table came from immunoSEQ multiplex PCR; TCRdb's copy has only in-frame clones and leaves some out. The sample records approximately 410,000 clones, roughly 90% being singletons. Sample treatment: around 19 received Ad26.COV2.S at low or high dose, single or two shots; a few received placebo; per-sample allocation not given. Repertoires come from day 63 after the first vaccine or placebo injection. Germline V gives CDR1 LGHNT, CDR2 FRNRAP. With 0 bases removed from V and 8 bases from J, the gap between germline ends came to 19 bases. The CDR3 runs to 16 residues.

Material: peripheral blood, obtained in a trial of Ad26.COV2.S vaccine versus placebo. The V and J genes are TRBV12-5 and TRBJ1-2; D is unresolved. This receptor was taken from a person aged 18 to 65 who received the Ad26.COV2.S COVID-19 vaccine or a placebo. Here the CDR3 DNA reads TGTGCTAGTGGTTTGGTACTGGGTGTTGACGACTTCGGCTACACCTTC. It translates to CASGLVLGVDDFGYTF.